This T cell receptor beta chain came from a study of blood T cell repertoires in COVID-19. Turning to the study itself: Researchers got acute and convalescent COVID-19 samples from the United States, Italy and Spain. The cDNA or gDNA used as material had been derived from T cells, B-cell-depleted T cells, or PBMCs.

This clone was observed a few times. V lost 5 bases, J lost 2 bases, and 7 bases stayed unmatched. The V gene's germline CDR1 is SGHTA and CDR2 FQGTGA. This CDR3 comprises 16 residues. Per the original methods: Nucleated cell counts were estimated from reference gene primer amplification. Assay: immunoSEQ multiplex PCR; the TCRdb copy retains only in-frame clones and omits some. Clonal size and the V and J genes are those of that table, whereas D and trimming came from the DNA. The sample comprises 62,000 or so clones, approximately 80% of which are singletons, and 14% rests with the top ten. Seattle researchers signed up patients amid active infection and tracked them longitudinally.

Sequencing used peripheral blood. The chain employs TRBV7-3 and TRBJ2-3, with 10 bases matching TRBD2. The clonotype comes from a man between 60 and 75 years old with COVID-19, enrolled during active disease. The CDR3: CASSPVAGGVTDTQYF. Here the CDR3 DNA reads TGTGCCAGCAGCCCCGTAGCGGGGGGAGTCACAGATACGCAGTATTTT.